The clone carrying this TCR beta chain was found a few times. Its antigen is currently unknown. The data derive from a study of response to subunit inactivated influenza vaccine. Study-wide results and caveats: Researchers suggested that each seasonal influenza vaccination recruits few new T cells.

The CDR3 consists of 12 residues. V gave up 7 bases and J gave up 5 bases, with 11 bases separating them. CDR1 SEHNR and CDR2 FQNEAQ come from the germline V gene (reference sequence). TCRdb fed the RT-PCR reads into MiXCR, producing one record per CDR3 protein. The sample carries about 190,000 distinct CDR3 sequences, approximately 14% recorded once. This chain links TRBV7-9 with TRBJ1-1; possible D gene TRBD1, 5 bases. The sequences come from CD8+ T cells sorted from PBMCs, collected roughly 5 days after vaccination. The clonotype was recovered from a man aged 45-65 years who received an inactivated influenza vaccine. The CDR3 reads CASTLGQTEAFF. In DNA, the CDR3 is TGTGCCAGCACCTTGGGGCAGACTGAAGCTTTCTTT.